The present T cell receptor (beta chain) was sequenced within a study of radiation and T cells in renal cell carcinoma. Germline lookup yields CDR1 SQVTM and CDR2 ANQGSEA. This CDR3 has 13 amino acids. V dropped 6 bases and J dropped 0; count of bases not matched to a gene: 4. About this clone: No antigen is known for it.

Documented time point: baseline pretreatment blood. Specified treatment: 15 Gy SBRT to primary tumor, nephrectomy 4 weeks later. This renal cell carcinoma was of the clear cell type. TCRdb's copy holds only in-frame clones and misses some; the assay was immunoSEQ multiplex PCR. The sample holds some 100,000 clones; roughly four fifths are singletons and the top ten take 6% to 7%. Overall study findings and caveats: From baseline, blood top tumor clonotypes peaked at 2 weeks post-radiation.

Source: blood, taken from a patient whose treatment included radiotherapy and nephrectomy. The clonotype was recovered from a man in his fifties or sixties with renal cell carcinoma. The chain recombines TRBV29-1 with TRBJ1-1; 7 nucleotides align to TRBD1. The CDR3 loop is CSVNDRVNTEAFF. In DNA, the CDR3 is TGCAGCGTCAACGACAGGGTGAACACTGAAGCTTTCTTT. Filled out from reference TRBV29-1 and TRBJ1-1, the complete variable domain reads SAVISQKPSRDICQRGTSLTIQCQVDSQVTMMFWYRQQPGQSLTLIATANQGSEATYESGFVIDKFPISRPNLTFSTLTVSNMSPEDSSIYLCSVNDRVNTEAFFGQGTRLTVV.